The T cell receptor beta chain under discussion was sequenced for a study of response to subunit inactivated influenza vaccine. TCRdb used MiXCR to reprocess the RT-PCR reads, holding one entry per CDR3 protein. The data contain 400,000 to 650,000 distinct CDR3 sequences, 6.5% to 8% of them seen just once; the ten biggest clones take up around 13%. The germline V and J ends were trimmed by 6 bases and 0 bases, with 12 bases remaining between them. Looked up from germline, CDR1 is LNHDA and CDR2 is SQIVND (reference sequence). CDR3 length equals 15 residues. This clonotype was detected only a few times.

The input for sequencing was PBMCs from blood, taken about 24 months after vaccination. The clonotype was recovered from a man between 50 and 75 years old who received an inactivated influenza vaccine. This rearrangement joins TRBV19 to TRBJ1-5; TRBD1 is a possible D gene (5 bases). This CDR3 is CASSPGPISNQPQHF. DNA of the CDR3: TGTGCCAGTAGCCCGGGACCGATTAGCAATCAGCCCCAGCATTTT. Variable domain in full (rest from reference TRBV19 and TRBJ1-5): DGGITQSPKYLFRKEGQNVTLSCEQNLNHDAMYWYRQDPGQGLRLIYYSQIVNDFQKGDIAEGYSVSREKKESFPLTVTSAQKNPTAFYLCASSPGPISNQPQHFGDGTRLSIL.